This T cell receptor beta chain originates from a study of T cell responses to AZD1222 COVID-19 vaccine. Study results and caveats: With dominance at 160-218 and 743-854, vaccine-associated CD4 TCRs spanned spike. Seropositivity was recorded at baseline in only 6 or 7 AZD1222 recipients. Spike-specific TCR breadth and depth went up after people got two AZD1222 doses. White British donors predominated, females outnumbered males, and clonal diversity was possibly underestimated.

For this clone: Its antigen remains unidentified.

The CDR3 has 13 amino acids. Germline V gene sequence: CDR1 MDHEN, CDR2 SYDVKM. The V gene lost 4 bases and the J gene lost 7 bases, with 13 bases spanning the gap. Clones were read by immunoSEQ multiplex PCR, and TCRdb kept only the in-frame ones, dropping some. The sample has under 150,000 clones; about 94% are singletons. The receptor comes from an adult in good health. Sequenced here: peripheral blood, sampled on day 0 of AZD1222 vaccination. The V call is TRBV28, the J call TRBJ1-1, with D perhaps matching TRBD1 (6 bases). The CDR3 sequence is CASSSGTRDEAFF. The CDR3, as DNA: TGTGCCAGCAGTTCGGGGACAAGGGATGAAGCTTTCTTT.